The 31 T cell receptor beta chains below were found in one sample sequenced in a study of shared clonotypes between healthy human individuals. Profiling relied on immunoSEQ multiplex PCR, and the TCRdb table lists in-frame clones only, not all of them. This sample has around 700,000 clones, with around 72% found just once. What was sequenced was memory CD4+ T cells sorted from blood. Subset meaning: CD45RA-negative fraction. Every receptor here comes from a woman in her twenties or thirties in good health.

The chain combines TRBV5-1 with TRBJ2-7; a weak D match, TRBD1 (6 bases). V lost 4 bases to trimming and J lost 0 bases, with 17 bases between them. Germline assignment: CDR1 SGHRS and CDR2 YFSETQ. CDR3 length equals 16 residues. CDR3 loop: CASSNAGTTSSYEQYF. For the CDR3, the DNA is TGCGCCAGCAGCAATGCCGGGACAACGAGCTCCTACGAGCAGTACTTC.

This chain's CDR3 is CASSPSWLAGGPGQFF. CDR3 coding DNA: TGTGCCAGCAGTCCCTCGTGGCTAGCGGGAGGGCCTGGGCAGTTCTTC. V and J are TRBV28 and TRBJ2-1, with TRBD2 matching over 12 bases. Germline V gene sequence: CDR1 MDHEN, CDR2 SYDVKM. With V trimmed by 5 bases and J by 12 bases, 14 bases remained unmatched. The CDR3 contains 16 residues.

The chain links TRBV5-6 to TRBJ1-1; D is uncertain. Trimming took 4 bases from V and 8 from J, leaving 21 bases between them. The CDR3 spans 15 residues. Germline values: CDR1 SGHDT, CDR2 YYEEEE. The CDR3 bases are TGTGCCAGCAGCCGGGTCGAGGTAGGGAGTACAGAAGCTTTCTTT. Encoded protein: CASSRVEVGSTEAFF.

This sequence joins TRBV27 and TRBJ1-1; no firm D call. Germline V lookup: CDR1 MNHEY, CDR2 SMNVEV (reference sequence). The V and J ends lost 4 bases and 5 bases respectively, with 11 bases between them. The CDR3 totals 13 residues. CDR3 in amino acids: CASSYVEGTEAFF. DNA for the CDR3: TGTGCCAGCAGTTACGTGGAAGGGACTGAAGCTTTCTTT.

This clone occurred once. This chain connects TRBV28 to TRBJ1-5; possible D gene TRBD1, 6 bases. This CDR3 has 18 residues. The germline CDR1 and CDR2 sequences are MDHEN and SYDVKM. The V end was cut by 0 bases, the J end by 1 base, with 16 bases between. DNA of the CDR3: TGTGCCAGCAGTTTATGGGACAGCACTCAGGGGAGCAATCAGCCCCAGCATTTT. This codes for CASSLWDSTQGSNQPQHF.

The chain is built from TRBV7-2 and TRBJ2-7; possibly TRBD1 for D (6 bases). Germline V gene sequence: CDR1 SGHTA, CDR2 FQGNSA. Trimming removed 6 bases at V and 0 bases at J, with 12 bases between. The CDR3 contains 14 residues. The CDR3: CASRGQINSYEQYF. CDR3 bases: TGTGCCAGCAGAGGACAGATTAACTCCTACGAGCAGTACTTC.

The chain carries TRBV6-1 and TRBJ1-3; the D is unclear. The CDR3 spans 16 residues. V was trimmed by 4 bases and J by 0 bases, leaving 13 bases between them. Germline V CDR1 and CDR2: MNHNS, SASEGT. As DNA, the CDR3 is TGTGCCAGCAGTGGCCTGAGTTCTCCCTCTGGAAACACCATATATTTT. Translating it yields CASSGLSSPSGNTIYF.

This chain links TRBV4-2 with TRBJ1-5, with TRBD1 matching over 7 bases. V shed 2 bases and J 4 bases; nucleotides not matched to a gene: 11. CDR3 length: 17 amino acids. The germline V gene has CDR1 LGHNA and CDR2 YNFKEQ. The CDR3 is CASSQTADRVGNQPQHF. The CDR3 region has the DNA TGTGCCAGCAGCCAAACCGCCGACAGGGTGGGGAATCAGCCCCAGCATTTT.

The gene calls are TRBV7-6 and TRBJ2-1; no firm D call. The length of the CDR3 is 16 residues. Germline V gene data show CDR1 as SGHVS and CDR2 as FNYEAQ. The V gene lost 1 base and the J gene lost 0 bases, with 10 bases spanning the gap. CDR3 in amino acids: CASSLVIASSYNEQFF. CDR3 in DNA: TGTGCCAGCAGCTTAGTCATTGCTAGCTCCTACAATGAGCAGTTCTTC.

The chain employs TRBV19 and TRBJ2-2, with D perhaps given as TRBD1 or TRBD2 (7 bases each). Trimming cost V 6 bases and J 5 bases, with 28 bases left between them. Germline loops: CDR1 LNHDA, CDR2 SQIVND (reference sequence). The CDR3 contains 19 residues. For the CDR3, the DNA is TGTGCCAGTAGCCCCCAACTGGGGAGGGGGCCAGGTCTTACCGGGGAGCTGTTTTTT. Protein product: CASSPQLGRGPGLTGELFF.

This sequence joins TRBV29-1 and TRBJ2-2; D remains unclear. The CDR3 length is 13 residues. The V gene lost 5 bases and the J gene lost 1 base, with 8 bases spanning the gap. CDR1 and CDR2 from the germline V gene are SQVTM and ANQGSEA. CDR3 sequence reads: CSVWQMNTGELFF. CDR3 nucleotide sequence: TGCAGCGTTTGGCAGATGAACACCGGGGAGCTGTTTTTT.

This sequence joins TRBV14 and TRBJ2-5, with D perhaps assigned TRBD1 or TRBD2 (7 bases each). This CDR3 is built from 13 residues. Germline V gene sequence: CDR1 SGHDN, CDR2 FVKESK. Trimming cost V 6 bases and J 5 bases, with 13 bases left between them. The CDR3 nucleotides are TGTGCCAGCAGAAACAGGGGAGGGGAGACCCAGTACTTC. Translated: CASRNRGGETQYF.

The CDR3, as DNA: TGTGCCACCAGCAGACGGGACACCCTCTCCTACAATGAGCAGTTCTTC. Translated: CATSRRDTLSYNEQFF. V and J are TRBV15 and TRBJ2-1; D is perhaps TRBD1 (6 bases). The germline V gene encodes CDR1 LNHNV and CDR2 YYDKDF (reference sequence). The CDR3 extends over 16 amino acids. V dropped 2 bases and J dropped 0 bases, with 11 bases sitting between them.

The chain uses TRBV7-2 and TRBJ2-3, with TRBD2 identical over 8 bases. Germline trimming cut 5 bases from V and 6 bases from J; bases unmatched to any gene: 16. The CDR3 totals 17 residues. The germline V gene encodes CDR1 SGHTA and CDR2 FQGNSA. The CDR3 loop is CASSPRGTRPVLDTQYF. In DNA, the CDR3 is TGTGCCAGCAGCCCAAGGGGGACTAGACCTGTGTTGGATACGCAGTATTTT.

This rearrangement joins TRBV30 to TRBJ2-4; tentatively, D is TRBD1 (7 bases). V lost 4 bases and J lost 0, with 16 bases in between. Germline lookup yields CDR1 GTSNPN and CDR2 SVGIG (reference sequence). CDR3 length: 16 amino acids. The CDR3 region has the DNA TGTGCCTGGACCAGGGGGGATCCCTTAGCCAAAAACATTCAGTACTTC. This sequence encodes CAWTRGDPLAKNIQYF.

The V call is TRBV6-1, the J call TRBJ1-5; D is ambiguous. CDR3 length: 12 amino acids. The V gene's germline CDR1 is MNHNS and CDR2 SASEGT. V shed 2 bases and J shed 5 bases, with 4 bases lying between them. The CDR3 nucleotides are TGTGCCAGCAGTGAACCGGATCAGCCCCAGCATTTT. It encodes CASSEPDQPQHF.

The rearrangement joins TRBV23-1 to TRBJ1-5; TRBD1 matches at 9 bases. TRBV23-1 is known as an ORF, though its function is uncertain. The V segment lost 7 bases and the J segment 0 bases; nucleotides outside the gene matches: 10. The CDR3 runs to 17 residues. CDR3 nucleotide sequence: TGCGCCAGCACTCGGACAGGGGTGAAAGATAGCAATCAGCCCCAGCATTTT. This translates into CASTRTGVKDSNQPQHF.

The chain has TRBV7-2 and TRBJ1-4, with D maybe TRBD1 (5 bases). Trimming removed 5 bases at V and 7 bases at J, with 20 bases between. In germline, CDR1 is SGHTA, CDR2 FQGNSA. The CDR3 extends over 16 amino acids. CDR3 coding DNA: TGTGCCAGCAGCCCGGAGGGGAGGGTTGAGGGTGAAAAACTGTTTTTT. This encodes CASSPEGRVEGEKLFF.

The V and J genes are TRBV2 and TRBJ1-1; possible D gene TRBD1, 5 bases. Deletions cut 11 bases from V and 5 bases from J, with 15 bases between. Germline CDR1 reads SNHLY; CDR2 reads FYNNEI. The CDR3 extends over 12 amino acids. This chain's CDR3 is CAGVREGTEAFF. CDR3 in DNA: TGTGCCGGGGTCCGGGAGGGGACTGAAGCTTTCTTT.

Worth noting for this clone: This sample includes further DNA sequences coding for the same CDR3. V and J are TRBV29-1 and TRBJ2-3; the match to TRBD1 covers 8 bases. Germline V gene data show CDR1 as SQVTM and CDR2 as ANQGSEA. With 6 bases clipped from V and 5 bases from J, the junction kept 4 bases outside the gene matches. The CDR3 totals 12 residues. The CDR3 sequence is CSVGQGGDTQYF. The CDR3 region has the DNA TGCAGCGTCGGACAGGGAGGAGATACGCAGTATTTT.

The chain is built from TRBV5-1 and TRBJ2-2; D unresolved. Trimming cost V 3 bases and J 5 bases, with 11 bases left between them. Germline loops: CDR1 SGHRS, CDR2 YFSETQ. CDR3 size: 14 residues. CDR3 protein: CASSSNTETGELFF. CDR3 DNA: TGCGCCAGCAGCTCGAACACTGAGACCGGGGAGCTGTTTTTT.

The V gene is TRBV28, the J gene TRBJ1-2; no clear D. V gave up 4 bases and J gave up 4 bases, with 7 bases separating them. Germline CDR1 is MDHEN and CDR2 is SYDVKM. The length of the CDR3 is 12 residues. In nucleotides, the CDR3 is TGTGCCAGCAGTTCTGTTGGCTATGGCTACACCTTC. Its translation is CASSSVGYGYTF.

The CDR3 loop reads CASSTGGLNEKLFF. CDR3 sequence (DNA): TGTGCCAGCAGTACAGGTGGACTTAATGAAAAACTGTTTTTT. The rearrangement uses TRBV6-1 and TRBJ1-4, with D maybe TRBD1 (5 bases). Germline V gene lookup returns CDR1 MNHNS and CDR2 SASEGT. V lost 5 bases, J lost 4 bases, and 11 bases lay in between. This CDR3 is 14 amino acids long.

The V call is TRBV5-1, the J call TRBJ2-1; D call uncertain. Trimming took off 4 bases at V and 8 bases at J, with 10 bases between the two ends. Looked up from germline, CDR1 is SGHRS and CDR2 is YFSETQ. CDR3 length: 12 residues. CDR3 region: CASSHNQDEQFF. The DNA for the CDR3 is TGCGCCAGCAGCCATAATCAAGATGAGCAGTTCTTC.

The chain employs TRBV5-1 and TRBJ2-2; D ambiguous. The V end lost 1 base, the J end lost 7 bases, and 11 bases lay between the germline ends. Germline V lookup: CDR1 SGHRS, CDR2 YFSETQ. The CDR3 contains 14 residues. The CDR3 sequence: CASSLSMSGGELFF. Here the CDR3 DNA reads TGCGCCAGCAGCTTGAGCATGTCGGGCGGGGAGCTGTTTTTT.

The CDR3 protein is CASSQTSAETQYF. DNA for the CDR3: TGTGCCAGCTCACAAACAAGTGCGGAGACCCAGTACTTC. V usage is TRBV18 and J usage is TRBJ2-5, with unresolved D. In germline, CDR1 is KGHSH, CDR2 LQKENI. With 4 bases removed from V and 5 bases from J, the gap between germline ends came to 11 bases. The CDR3 consists of 13 residues.

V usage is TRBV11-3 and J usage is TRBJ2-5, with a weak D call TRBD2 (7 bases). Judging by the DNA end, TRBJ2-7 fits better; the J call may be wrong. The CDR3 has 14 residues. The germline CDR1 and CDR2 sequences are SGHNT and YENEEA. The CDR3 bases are TGTGCCAGCAGCTCGTCGGGGGGCACCGACGAGCAGTACTTC. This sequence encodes CASSSSGGTDEQYF.

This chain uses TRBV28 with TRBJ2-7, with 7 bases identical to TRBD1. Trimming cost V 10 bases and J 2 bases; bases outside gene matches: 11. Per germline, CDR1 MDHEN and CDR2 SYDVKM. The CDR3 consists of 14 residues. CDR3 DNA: TGTGCCACCGATCAACAGGGGCCGACCTACGAGCAGTACTTC. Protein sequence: CATDQQGPTYEQYF. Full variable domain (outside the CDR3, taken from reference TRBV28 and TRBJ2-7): DVKVTQSSRYLVKRTGEKVFLECVQDMDHENMFWYRQDPGLGLRLIYFSYDVKMKEKGDIPEGYSVSREKKERFSLILESASTNQTSMYLCATDQQGPTYEQYFGPGTRLTVT.

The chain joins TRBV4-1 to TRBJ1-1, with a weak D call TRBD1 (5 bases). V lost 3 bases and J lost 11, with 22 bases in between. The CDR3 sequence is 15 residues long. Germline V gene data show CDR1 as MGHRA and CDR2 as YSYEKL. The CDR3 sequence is CASSQIEIPGRSAFF. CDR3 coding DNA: TGCGCCAGCAGCCAGATCGAAATTCCGGGACGGTCTGCTTTCTTT.

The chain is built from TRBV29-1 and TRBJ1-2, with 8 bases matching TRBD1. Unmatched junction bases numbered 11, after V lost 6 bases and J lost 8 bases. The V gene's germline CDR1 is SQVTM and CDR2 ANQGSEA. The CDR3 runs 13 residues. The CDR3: CSVVDRGNLGYTF. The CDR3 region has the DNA TGCAGCGTGGTCGACAGGGGCAATCTCGGCTACACCTTC.

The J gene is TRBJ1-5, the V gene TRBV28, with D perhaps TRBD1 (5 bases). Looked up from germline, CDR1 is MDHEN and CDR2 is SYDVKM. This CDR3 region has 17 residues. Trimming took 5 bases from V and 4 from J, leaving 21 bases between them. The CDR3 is CASSLILRVGKNQPQHF. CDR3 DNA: TGTGCCAGCAGTCTAATACTCAGGGTTGGGAAAAATCAGCCCCAGCATTTT.